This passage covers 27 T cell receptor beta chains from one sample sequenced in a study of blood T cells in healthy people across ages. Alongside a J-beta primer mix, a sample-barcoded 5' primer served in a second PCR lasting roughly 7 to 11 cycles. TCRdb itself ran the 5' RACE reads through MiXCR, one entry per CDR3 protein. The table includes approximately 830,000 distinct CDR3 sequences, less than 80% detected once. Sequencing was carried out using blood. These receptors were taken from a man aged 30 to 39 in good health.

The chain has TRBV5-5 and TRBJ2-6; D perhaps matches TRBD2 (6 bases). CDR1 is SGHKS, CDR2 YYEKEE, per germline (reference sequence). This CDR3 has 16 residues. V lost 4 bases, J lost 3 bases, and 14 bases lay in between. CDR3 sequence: CASSRRGTNGANVLTF. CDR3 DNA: TGTGCCAGCAGCCGTCGGGGGACGAATGGGGCCAACGTCCTGACTTTC.

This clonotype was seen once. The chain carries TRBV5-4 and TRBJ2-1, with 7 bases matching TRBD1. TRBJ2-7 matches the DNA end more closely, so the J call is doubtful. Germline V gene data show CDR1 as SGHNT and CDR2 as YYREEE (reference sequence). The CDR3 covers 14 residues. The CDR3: CASSLPDRVGEQYF. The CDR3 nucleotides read TGTGCCAGCAGCTTGCCTGACAGGGTGGGCGAGCAGTACTTC.

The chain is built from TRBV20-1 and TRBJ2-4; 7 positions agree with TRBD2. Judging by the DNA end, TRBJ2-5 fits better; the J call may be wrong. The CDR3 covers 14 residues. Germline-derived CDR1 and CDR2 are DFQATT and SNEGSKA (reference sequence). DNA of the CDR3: TGCAGTGCTAGACCAGGGAGGGGCGGAGAGACCCAGTACTTC. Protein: CSARPGRGGETQYF.

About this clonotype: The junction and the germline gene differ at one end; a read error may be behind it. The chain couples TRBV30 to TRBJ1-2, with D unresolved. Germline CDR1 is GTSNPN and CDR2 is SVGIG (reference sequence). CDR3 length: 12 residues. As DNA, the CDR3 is TGTGCCGGGAGTGTCGCCAGATATGGCTACACCTTC. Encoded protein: CAGSVARYGYTF.

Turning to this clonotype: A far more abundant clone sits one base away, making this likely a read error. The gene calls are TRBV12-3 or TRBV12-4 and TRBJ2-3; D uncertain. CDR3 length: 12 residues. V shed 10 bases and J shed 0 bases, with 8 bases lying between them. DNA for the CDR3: TGTGCCAACAGCCCCAGCACAGATACGCAGTATTTT. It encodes CANSPSTDTQYF.

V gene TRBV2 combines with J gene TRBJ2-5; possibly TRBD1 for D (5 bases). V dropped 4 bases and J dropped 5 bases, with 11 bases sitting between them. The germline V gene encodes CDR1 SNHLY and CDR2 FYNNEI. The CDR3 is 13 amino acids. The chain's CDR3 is CASSVGQAETQYF. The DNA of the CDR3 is TGTGCCAGCAGTGTGGGGCAGGCGGAGACCCAGTACTTC. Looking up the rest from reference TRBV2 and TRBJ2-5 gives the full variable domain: EPEVTQTPSHQVTQMGQEVILRCVPISNHLYFYWYRQILGQKVEFLVSFYNNEISEKSEIFDDQFSVERPDGSNFTLKIRSTKLEDSAMYFCASSVGQAETQYFGPGTRLLVL.

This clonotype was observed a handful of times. CDR3 DNA: TGCGCCAGCAGCATTGGACAGGGAGGCTACGAGCAGTACTTC. Encoded protein: CASSIGQGGYEQYF. The chain employs TRBV5-1 and TRBJ2-7; 8 positions agree with TRBD1. The CDR3 covers 14 residues. Germline CDR1 is SGHRS and CDR2 is YFSETQ. V lost 4 bases to trimming and J lost 3 bases; unmatched junction nucleotides: 6.

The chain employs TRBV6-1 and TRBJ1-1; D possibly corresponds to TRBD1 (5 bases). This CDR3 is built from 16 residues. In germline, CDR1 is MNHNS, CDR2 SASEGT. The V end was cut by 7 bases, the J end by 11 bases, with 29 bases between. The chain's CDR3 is CASTWDRRGFQWAAFF. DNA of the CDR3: TGTGCCAGCACCTGGGATCGCCGGGGGTTTCAATGGGCGGCTTTCTTT.

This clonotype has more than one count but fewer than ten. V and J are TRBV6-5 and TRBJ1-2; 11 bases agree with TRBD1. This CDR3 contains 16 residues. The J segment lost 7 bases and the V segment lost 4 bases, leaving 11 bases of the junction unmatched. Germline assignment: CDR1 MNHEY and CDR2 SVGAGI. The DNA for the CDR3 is TGTGCCAGCAGTTTTTCGACCGGACAGGGGGCGATTGGCTACACCTTC. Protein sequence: CASSFSTGQGAIGYTF.

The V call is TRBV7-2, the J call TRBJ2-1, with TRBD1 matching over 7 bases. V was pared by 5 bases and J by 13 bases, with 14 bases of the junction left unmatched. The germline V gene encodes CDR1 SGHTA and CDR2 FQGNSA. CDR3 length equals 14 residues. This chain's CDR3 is CASSARQGTLTQFF. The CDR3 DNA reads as TGTGCCAGCAGCGCGAGACAGGGAACTTTGACCCAGTTCTTC.

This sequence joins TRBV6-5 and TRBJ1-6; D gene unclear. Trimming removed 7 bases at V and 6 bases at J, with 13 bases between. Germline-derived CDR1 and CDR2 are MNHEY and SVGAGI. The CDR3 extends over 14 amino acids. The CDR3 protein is CASTLGRLNSPLHF. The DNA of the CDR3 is TGTGCCAGCACCCTAGGGCGGCTTAATTCACCCCTCCACTTT.

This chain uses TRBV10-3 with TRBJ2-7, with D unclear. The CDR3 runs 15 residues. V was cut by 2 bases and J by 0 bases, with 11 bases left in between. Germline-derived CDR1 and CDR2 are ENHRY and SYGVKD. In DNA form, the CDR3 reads TGTGCCATCAGTGAGGGTCCCCGGAGCTCCTACGAGCAGTACTTC. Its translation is CAISEGPRSSYEQYF.

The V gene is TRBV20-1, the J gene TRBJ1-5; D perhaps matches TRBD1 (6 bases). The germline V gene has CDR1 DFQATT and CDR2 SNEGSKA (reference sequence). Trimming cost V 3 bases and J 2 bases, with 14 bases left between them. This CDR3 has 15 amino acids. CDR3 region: CSARGGGRGNQPQHF. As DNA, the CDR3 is TGCAGTGCTAGGGGAGGGGGAAGGGGCAATCAGCCCCAGCATTTT.

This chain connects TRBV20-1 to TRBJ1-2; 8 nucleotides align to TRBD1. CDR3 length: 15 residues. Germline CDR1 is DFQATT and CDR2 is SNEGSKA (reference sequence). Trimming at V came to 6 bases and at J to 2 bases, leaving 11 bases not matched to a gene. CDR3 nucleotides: TGCAGTGCGAGTACGCCGGACAGGGAGAACTATGGCTACACCTTC. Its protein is CSASTPDRENYGYTF.

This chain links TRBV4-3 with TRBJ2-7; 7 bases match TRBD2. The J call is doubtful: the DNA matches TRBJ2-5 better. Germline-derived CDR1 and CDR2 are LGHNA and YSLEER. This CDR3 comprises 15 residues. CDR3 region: CASSQDGVAGETQYF. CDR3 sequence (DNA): TGCGCCAGCAGCCAAGACGGGGTAGCGGGTGAGACCCAGTACTTC.

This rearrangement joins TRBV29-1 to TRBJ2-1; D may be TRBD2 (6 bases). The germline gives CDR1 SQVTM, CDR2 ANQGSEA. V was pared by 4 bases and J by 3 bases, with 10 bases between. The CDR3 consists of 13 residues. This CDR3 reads CSVGGGIYNEQFF. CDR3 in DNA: TGCAGCGTTGGTGGGGGGATCTACAATGAGCAGTTCTTC.

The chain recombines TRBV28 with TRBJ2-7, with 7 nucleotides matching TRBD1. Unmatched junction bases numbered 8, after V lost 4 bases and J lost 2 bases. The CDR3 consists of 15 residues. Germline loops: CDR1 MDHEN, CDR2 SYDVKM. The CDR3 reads CASSSQTGFAYEQYF. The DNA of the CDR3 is TGTGCCAGCAGTTCCCAGACAGGGTTCGCCTACGAGCAGTACTTC. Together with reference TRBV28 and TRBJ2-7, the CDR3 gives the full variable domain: DVKVTQSSRYLVKRTGEKVFLECVQDMDHENMFWYRQDPGLGLRLIYFSYDVKMKEKGDIPEGYSVSREKKERFSLILESASTNQTSMYLCASSSQTGFAYEQYFGPGTRLTVT.

The CDR3 nucleotides read TGTGCCAGCAGCCGACAGGGGATCGATCAGCCCCAGCATTTT. Encoded protein: CASSRQGIDQPQHF. The gene calls are TRBV7-9 and TRBJ1-5, with 8 bases lining up with TRBD1. CDR3 length: 14 residues. Germline lookup yields CDR1 SEHNR and CDR2 FQNEAQ (reference sequence). Trimming cost V 5 bases and J 5 bases; bases outside gene matches: 5.

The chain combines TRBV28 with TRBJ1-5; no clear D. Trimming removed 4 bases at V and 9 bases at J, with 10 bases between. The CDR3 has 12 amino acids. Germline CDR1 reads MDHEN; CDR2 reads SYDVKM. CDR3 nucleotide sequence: TGTGCCAGCAGTTCTCAACCTCCGCCCCAGCATTTT. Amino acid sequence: CASSSQPPPQHF.

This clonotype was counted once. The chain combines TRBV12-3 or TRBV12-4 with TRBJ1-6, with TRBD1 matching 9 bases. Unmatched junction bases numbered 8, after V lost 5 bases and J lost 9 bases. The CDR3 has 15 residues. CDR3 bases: TGTGCCAGCAGTAACGACAGGGGGTACTTTTCACCCCTCCACTTT. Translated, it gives CASSNDRGYFSPLHF.

CDR3 sequence reads: CSARVATGSSYNEQFF. CDR3 sequence (DNA): TGCAGTGCTAGAGTAGCGACAGGGAGCTCCTACAATGAGCAGTTCTTC. This chain connects TRBV20-1 to TRBJ2-1; 7 bases fit TRBD1. Germline V gene data show CDR1 as DFQATT and CDR2 as SNEGSKA (reference sequence). This CDR3 comprises 16 residues. The V gene end was trimmed by 1 base and the J gene end by 0 bases; junction bases not matched to a gene: 6.

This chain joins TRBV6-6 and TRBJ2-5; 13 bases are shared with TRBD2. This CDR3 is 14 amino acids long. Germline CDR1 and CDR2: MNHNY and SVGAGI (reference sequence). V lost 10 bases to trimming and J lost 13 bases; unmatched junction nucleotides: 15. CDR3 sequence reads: CAINPSTSGGSLYF. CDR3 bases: TGTGCCATTAATCCCTCGACTAGCGGGGGGTCTCTGTACTTC.

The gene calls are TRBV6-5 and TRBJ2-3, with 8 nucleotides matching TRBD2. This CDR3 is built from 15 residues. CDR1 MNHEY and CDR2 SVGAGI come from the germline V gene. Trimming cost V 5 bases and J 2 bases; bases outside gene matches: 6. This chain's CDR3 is CASSQTGGDTDTQYF. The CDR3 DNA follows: TGTGCCAGCAGTCAAACCGGGGGGGACACAGATACGCAGTATTTT.

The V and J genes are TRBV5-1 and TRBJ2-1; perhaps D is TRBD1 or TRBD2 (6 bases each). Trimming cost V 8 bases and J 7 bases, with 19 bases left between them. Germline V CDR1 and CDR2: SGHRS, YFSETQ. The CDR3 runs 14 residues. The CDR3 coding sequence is TGCGCCAGTCAGAGGGGGGAACTAGGGAATGAGCAGTTCTTC. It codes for CASQRGELGNEQFF.

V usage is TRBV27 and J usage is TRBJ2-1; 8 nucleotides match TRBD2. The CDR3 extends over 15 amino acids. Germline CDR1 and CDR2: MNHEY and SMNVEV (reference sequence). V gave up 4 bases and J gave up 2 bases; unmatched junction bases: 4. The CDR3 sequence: CASSSTSGTYNEQFF. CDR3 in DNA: TGTGCCAGCAGTTCCACTAGCGGTACCTACAATGAGCAGTTCTTC.

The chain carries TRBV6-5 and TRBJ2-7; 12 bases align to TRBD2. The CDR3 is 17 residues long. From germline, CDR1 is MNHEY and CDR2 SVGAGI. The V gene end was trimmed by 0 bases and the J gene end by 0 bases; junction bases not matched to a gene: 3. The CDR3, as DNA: TGTGCCAGCAGTTACTCAGGGACTAGCGGGCCCTCCTACGAGCAGTACTTC. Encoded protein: CASSYSGTSGPSYEQYF.

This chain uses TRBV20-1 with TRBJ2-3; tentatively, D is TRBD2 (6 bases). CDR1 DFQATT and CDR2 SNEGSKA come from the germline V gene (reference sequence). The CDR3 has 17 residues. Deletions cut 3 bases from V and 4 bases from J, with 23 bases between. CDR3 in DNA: TGCAGTGCTAGGTCCTATAGCGGCGGTTTTGATTCAGATACGCAGTATTTT. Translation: CSARSYSGGFDSDTQYF.